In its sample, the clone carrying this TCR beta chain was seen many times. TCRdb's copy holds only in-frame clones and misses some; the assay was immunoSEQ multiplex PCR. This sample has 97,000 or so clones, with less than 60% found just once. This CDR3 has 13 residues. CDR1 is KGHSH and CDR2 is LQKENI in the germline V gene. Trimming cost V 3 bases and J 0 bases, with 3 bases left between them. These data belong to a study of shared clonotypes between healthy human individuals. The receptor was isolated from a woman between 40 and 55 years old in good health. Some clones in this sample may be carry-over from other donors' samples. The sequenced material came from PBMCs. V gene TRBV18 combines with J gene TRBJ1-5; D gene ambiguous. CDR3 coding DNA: TGTGCCAGCTCACCCGATAGCAATCAGCCCCAGCATTTT. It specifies CASSPDSNQPQHF.